This T cell receptor (beta chain) came from a study of T cell responses to AZD1222 COVID-19 vaccine. TCRdb keeps only in-frame clones here, not all; method: immunoSEQ multiplex PCR. The sample records approximately 110,000 clones, around 90% being singletons. Notes on this clone: No antigen is known for it.

Whether given at about 4 or about 12 weeks, second doses were pooled. The germline CDR1 and CDR2 sequences are KGHSH and LQKENI. V lost 4 bases to trimming and J lost 1 base; unmatched junction nucleotides: 2. This CDR3 region has 14 residues. The study, taken as a whole, reports: No day 14 peak samples; only post-peak repertoires were characterized. Vaccine-associated CD4 TCRs ranged over spike, dominating at 160-218 and 743-854.

This clonotype originated in an adult who received the AZD1222 COVID-19 vaccine. The gene calls are TRBV18 and TRBJ1-1, with TRBD1 identical over 8 bases. The input for sequencing was peripheral blood, taken 28 days after the second AZD1222 dose. For the CDR3, the DNA is TGTGCCAGCTCACGGACAGGGAGGAACACTGAAGCTTTCTTT. Amino acid sequence: CASSRTGRNTEAFF.